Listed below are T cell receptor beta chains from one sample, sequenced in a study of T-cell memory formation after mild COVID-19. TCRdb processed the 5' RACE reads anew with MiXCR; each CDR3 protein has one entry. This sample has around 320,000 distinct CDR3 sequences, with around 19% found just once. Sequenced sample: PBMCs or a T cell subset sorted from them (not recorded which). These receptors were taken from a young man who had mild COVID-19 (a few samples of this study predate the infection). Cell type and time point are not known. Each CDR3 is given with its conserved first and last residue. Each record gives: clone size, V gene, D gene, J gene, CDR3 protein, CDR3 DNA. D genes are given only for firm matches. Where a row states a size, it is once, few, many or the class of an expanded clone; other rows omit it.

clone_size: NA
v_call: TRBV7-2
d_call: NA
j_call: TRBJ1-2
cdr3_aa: CASSLDRSSYGYTF
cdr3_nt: TGTGCCAGCAGCTTAGACAGGTCCTCGTATGGCTACACCTTC

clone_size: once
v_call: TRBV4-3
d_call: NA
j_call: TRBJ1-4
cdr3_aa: CASSAGGGLQGNEKLFF
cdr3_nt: TGCGCCAGCAGCGCGGGGGGCGGCCTTCAGGGTAATGAAAAACTGTTTTTT

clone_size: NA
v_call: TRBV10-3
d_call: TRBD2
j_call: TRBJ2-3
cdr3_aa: CAITPGLQDTQYF
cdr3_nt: TGTGCCATCACCCCGGGACTACAAGATACGCAGTATTTT

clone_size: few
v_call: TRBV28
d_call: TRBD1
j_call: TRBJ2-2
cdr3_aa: CASSLSTGVTGELFF
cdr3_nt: TGTGCCAGCAGTTTATCGACAGGGGTGACCGGGGAGCTGTTTTTT

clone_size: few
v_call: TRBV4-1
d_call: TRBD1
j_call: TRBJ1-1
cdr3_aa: CASSHHRGSTEAFF
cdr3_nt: TGCGCCAGCAGCCATCACAGGGGTAGCACTGAAGCTTTCTTT

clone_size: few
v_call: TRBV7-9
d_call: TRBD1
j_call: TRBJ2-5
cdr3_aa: CASSAWTGARETQYF
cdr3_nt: TGTGCCAGCAGCGCCTGGACAGGGGCGCGGGAGACCCAGTACTTC

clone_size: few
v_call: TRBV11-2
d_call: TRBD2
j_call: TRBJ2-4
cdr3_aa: CASSLGRGGRAKNIQYF
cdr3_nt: TGTGCCAGCAGCTTAGGTCGGGGGGGCCGAGCCAAAAACATTCAGTACTTC

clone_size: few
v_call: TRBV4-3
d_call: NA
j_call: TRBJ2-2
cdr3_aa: CASSPSWGSATGELFF
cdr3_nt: TGCGCCAGCAGCCCTTCGTGGGGCAGCGCAACCGGGGAGCTGTTTTTT

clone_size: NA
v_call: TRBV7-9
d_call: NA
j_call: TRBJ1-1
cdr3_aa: CASSLALLYRVDTEAFF
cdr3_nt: TGTGCCAGCAGCTTAGCGCTGTTGTACAGGGTGGACACTGAAGCTTTCTTT

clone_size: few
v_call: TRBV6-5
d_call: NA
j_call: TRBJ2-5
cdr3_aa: CASSSGSQETQYF
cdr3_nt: TGTGCCAGCAGTTCCGGGAGCCAAGAGACCCAGTACTTC

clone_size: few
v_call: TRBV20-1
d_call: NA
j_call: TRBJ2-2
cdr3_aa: CSASWGTGELFF
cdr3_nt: TGCAGTGCTAGCTGGGGCACCGGGGAGCTGTTTTTT

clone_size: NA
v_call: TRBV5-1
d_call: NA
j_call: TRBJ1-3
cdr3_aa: CASSLGYRASGNTIYF
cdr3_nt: TGCGCCAGCAGCTTGGGGTACAGAGCCTCTGGAAACACCATATATTTT

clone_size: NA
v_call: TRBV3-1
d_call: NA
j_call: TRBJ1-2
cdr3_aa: CASSPGRGLGYGYTF
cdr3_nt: TGTGCCAGCAGCCCCGGACGAGGCCTTGGGTATGGCTACACCTTC

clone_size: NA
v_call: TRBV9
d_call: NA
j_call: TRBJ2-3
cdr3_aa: CASSPAAGGTDTQYF
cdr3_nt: TGTGCCAGCAGCCCCGCAGCGGGCGGCACAGATACGCAGTATTTT

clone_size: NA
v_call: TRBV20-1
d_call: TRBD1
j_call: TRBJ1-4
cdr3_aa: CSARARGVMRSEKLFF
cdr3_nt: TGCAGTGCTAGGGCCAGGGGGGTTATGCGAAGTGAAAAACTGTTTTTT

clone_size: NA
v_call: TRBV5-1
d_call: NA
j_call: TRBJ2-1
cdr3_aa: CATSLGNEQFF
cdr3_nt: TGCGCCACCTCCCTGGGGAATGAGCAGTTCTTC

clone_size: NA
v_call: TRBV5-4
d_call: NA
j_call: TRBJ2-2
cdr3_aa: CASSLAWTGELFF
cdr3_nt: TGTGCCAGCAGCTTGGCGTGGACCGGGGAGCTGTTTTTT

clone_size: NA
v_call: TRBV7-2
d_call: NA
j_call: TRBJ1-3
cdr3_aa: CASSLNLRNTIYF
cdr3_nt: TGTGCCAGCAGCTTAAACTTACGGAACACCATATATTTT